This entry lists 28 T cell receptor beta chains sequenced from one sample in a study of molecular identifiers for immune sequencing clone quantification. TCRdb re-called the PCR reads through MiXCR, storing one row per CDR3 protein. In the table there are tens of thousands of distinct CDR3 sequences, 21% of which are singletons. The sample taken for sequencing was naive CD8+ T cells from blood, with Jurkat cell RNA spiked in. Subset here: FACS-sorted CD8+CD4-CCR7+CD45RA+ naive T cells. The receptor set was obtained from a human donor in good health. Some libraries in this study had Jurkat cell RNA spiked in.

This clonotype was seen a few times. The chain couples TRBV5-6 to TRBJ2-5; the D gene could be TRBD1 or TRBD2 (5 bases each). CDR3 size: 15 residues. V was shortened by 0 bases and J by 7 bases, with 16 bases between the two germline ends. The germline V gene has CDR1 SGHDT and CDR2 YYEEEE. CDR3 amino acids: CASSLVRGPEGTQYF. Written as DNA, the CDR3 is TGTGCCAGCAGCTTGGTTCGGGGACCAGAAGGGACCCAGTACTTC.

This clonotype was recorded at least ten times. The chain combines TRBV4-3 with TRBJ1-2; no firm D call. Germline assignment: CDR1 LGHNA and CDR2 YSLEER. Trimming pared 0 bases from V and 3 bases from J, leaving 11 bases between. The CDR3 has 15 amino acids. The CDR3 DNA reads TGCGCCAGCAGCCAAGATTACGGGGTAGACTATGGCTACACCTTC. Translating it yields CASSQDYGVDYGYTF.

For this clonotype: A much larger clone differs from this one at a single base, so this may be a read error. The chain recombines TRBV14 with TRBJ2-3, with 10 nucleotides matching TRBD1. The CDR3 covers 17 residues. From germline, CDR1 is SGHDN and CDR2 FVKESK. The CDR3 DNA reads TGTGCCAGCGGCCAAATGTCGGGACAGGGGTTCGCAGATACGCAGTATTTT. As protein: CASGQMSGQGFADTQYF.

A word on this clonotype: This may be a read error, as it is one base from a much larger clone. J is TRBJ2-7 and V is TRBV4-1; TRBD1 matches 8 bases. This CDR3 region has 18 residues. Germline V gives CDR1 MGHRA, CDR2 YSYEKL. The J segment lost 3 bases and the V segment lost 3 bases, leaving 16 bases of the junction unmatched. CDR3 sequence reads: CASSHNPGQASKHYEQYF. CDR3 nucleotide sequence: TGCGCCAGCAGCCATAACCCGGGACAGGCGTCGAAACACTACGAGCAGTACTTC.

This clonotype was recorded at least ten times. The chain is built from TRBV5-1 and TRBJ1-1, with TRBD1 matching 7 bases. CDR1 and CDR2 from the germline V gene are SGHRS and YFSETQ. CDR3 length equals 12 residues. After removal of 5 bases from V and 5 bases from J, the junction contained 3 bases not matched to a gene. CDR3 nucleotide sequence: TGCGCCAGCAGTAAACAGGGGACTGAAGCTTTCTTT. This sequence encodes CASSKQGTEAFF.

Turning to this clonotype: This may be a read error, as it is one base from a much larger clone. CDR3 loop: CASRPSLAGGSDTQYF. The CDR3 nucleotides are TGTGCCAGCAGACCCTCACTAGCGGGGGGGTCAGATACGCAGTATTTT. This chain connects TRBV7-9 to TRBJ2-3, with 13 positions matching TRBD2. The germline V gene encodes CDR1 SEHNR and CDR2 FQNEAQ (reference sequence). The CDR3 is 16 amino acids. V dropped 6 bases and J dropped 4; count of bases not matched to a gene: 7.

This clonotype was seen many times. The CDR3 DNA is TGCAGCGTTGAGGACAAGCACTACGAGCAGTACTTC. Translated: CSVEDKHYEQYF. The J gene is TRBJ2-7, the V gene TRBV29-1; D may be TRBD1 (5 bases). This CDR3 is 12 amino acids long. The germline V gene has CDR1 SQVTM and CDR2 ANQGSEA. The V gene lost 3 bases and the J gene lost 3 bases, with 9 bases spanning the gap.

About this clonotype: The junction differs from germline at one of its ends, possibly a read error. The chain is built from TRBV24-1 and TRBJ2-6; tentative D call: TRBD2 (7 bases). The CDR3 spans 13 residues. Per the germline V gene, CDR1 is KGHDR and CDR2 is SFDVKD. The CDR3 region is CATLQAGADVLTF. Here the CDR3 DNA reads TGTGCCACCCTGCAGGCGGGGGCCGACGTCCTGACTTTC.

The chain carries TRBV12-3 or TRBV12-4 and TRBJ2-7; no firm D call. V was shortened by 1 base and J by 6 bases, with 7 bases between the two germline ends. This CDR3 region has 12 residues. The CDR3 nucleotides read TGTGCCAGCAGTTTAGGTAGCTTCGAGCAGTACTTC. As protein: CASSLGSFEQYF.

This clonotype was observed many times. The J gene is TRBJ2-3, the V gene TRBV6-5; no firm D call. Germline V lookup: CDR1 MNHEY, CDR2 SVGAGI. Trimming shortened V by 1 base and J by 2 bases, and 4 bases separated the two germline ends. This CDR3 is 13 amino acids long. The CDR3 nucleotides read TGTGCCAGCAGTTACTTCGACACAGATACGCAGTATTTT. Translated: CASSYFDTDTQYF.

This clonotype was detected many times. V is TRBV3-1 and J is TRBJ2-5, with D tentatively TRBD1 (5 bases). Germline CDR1 LGHDT, CDR2 YNNKEL (reference sequence). V lost 0 bases to trimming and J lost 1 base, with 9 bases between them. This CDR3 contains 15 residues. The chain's CDR3 is CASSQDGQAQETQYF. The CDR3 DNA is TGTGCCAGCAGCCAAGATGGACAAGCCCAAGAGACCCAGTACTTC.

This clonotype was seen at least ten times. This chain joins TRBV12-3 or TRBV12-4 and TRBJ2-3; possible D gene TRBD1, 5 bases. This CDR3 has 15 amino acids. Trimming shortened V by 4 bases and J by 2 bases, and 13 bases separated the two germline ends. The CDR3 protein is CASSWTRRLTDTQYF. The CDR3 DNA sequence: TGTGCCAGCAGTTGGACACGCCGCCTCACAGATACGCAGTATTTT.

This clonotype has a count of ten or more. The V and J genes are TRBV6-5 and TRBJ1-5; 7 positions agree with TRBD1. The CDR3 is 15 amino acids. The germline V gene encodes CDR1 MNHEY and CDR2 SVGAGI. The V and J ends lost 5 bases and 3 bases, in that order; junction bases with no gene match: 7. In DNA form, the CDR3 reads TGTGCCAGCAGTGAGACAGGGAATGACAATCAGCCCCAGCATTTT. It yields the protein CASSETGNDNQPQHF.

This chain links TRBV11-2 with TRBJ2-7, with 10 nucleotides matching TRBD1. The J segment lost 0 bases and the V segment lost 6 bases, leaving 8 bases of the junction unmatched. The CDR3 has 16 residues. In germline, CDR1 is SGHAT, CDR2 FQNNGV. DNA for the CDR3: TGTGCCAGCAGTCTAACCCGGACAGGGGGCTCCTACGAGCAGTACTTC. Its protein product is CASSLTRTGGSYEQYF.

The J gene is TRBJ2-1, the V gene TRBV10-2, with TRBD1 as a possible D gene (6 bases). V was cut by 6 bases and J by 3 bases, with 9 bases left in between. Germline CDR1 is WSHSY and CDR2 is SAAADI. The CDR3 has 13 residues. The CDR3 DNA reads as TGCGCCAGCAGCGCCAGGGGCTACAATGAGCAGTTCTTC. Its translation: CASSARGYNEQFF.

About this clonotype: A read error may account for a junction end that differs from germline. V gene TRBV4-3 combines with J gene TRBJ1-2, with 9 nucleotides matching TRBD1. This CDR3 contains 15 residues. Germline CDR1 is LGHNA and CDR2 is YSLEER. CDR3 bases: TGCGCCAGCAACCAAGATAAGGGGACAGGGCATGGCTACACCTTC. Protein sequence: CASNQDKGTGHGYTF.

The rearrangement links TRBV7-9 to TRBJ2-5; D might be TRBD1 or TRBD2, each matching 5 bases. Trimming cost V 4 bases and J 4 bases, with 16 bases left between them. Germline assignment: CDR1 SEHNR and CDR2 FQNEAQ (reference sequence). The CDR3 spans 15 residues. CDR3 sequence: CASSSPQRGAETQYF. DNA for the CDR3: TGTGCCAGCAGCTCGCCACAACGGGGCGCAGAGACCCAGTACTTC.

With regard to this clonotype: A much larger clone differs by one base, so this may be a read error. Since no conserved phenylalanine or tryptophan closes the CDR3, a read error is the likely cause. The rearrangement joins TRBV4-1 to TRBJ1-1, with D possibly matching TRBD1 (6 bases). CDR1 is MGHRA, CDR2 YSYEKL, per germline. This CDR3 has 15 residues. Trimming took 0 bases from V and 1 from J, leaving 9 bases between them. CDR3 in amino acids: CASSQDGGPNTEAFL. The CDR3 nucleotides are TGCGCCAGCAGCCAAGACGGGGGGCCGAACACTGAAGCTTTCCTT.

Many counts were recorded for this clonotype. CDR3 loop: CASSKVCWETQYF. Here the CDR3 DNA reads TGTGCCAGCAGCAAAGTCTGCTGGGAGACCCAGTACTTC. The chain has TRBV21-1 and TRBJ2-5. TRBV21-1 is given as a pseudogene. This CDR3 spans 13 amino acids.

This clonotype was seen a handful of times. The genes are TRBV5-4 and TRBJ2-1; 7 nucleotides match TRBD2. V shed 9 bases and J 5 bases; nucleotides not matched to a gene: 14. Germline-derived CDR1 and CDR2 are SGHNT and YYREEE (reference sequence). This CDR3 region has 15 residues. CDR3 sequence: CATQPFGLDDNEQFF. DNA of the CDR3: TGTGCCACCCAACCCTTTGGACTAGACGACAATGAGCAGTTCTTC.

This clonotype has at least ten counts. The V gene is TRBV27, the J gene TRBJ1-5; a weak D match, TRBD1 (5 bases). The CDR3 covers 16 residues. Looked up from germline, CDR1 is MNHEY and CDR2 is SMNVEV (reference sequence). Trimming took 0 bases from V and 0 from J, leaving 9 bases between them. CDR3 sequence (DNA): TGTGCCAGCAGTTTATCGGGGGTCTATAGCAATCAGCCCCAGCATTTT. Protein: CASSLSGVYSNQPQHF.

Notes on this clonotype: Just one base apart from a much larger clone, this may be a read error. The V and J genes are TRBV14 and TRBJ2-1, with a possible D match to TRBD2 (6 bases). This CDR3 comprises 15 residues. Germline V gene sequence: CDR1 SGHDN, CDR2 FVKESK. This CDR3 reads CANSPGGPSYNEQFF. The CDR3 region has the DNA TGTGCCAACAGCCCAGGAGGGCCCTCCTACAATGAGCAGTTCTTC.

Note on this clonotype: Given a much more abundant clone one base away, this may be a read error. This sequence joins TRBV13 and TRBJ2-3, with a tentative D call TRBD2 (6 bases). Germline V CDR1 and CDR2: PRHDT, FYEKMQ (reference sequence). This CDR3 is 11 amino acids long. Written as DNA, the CDR3 is TGTACCAGCAGTCTCTACCCGGACTACCCTTTT. As protein: CTSSLYPDYPF.

Details on this clonotype: Relative to the germline gene, one junction end is altered; a read error may explain this. The J gene is TRBJ1-2, the V gene TRBV6-6; D remains ambiguous. This CDR3 is 13 amino acids long. The germline V gene has CDR1 MNHNY and CDR2 SVGAGI (reference sequence). In DNA, the CDR3 is TGTACCAGCAGTTATGTTCAAAACTATGGCTACACCTTC. This codes for CTSSYVQNYGYTF.

A word on this clonotype: Its ends do not fully match the called genes, so a read error is possible. The chain couples TRBV7-6 to TRBJ2-7; D is uncertain. Germline V gene lookup returns CDR1 SGHVS and CDR2 FNYEAQ. The CDR3 contains 13 residues. CDR3 residues: CGSSYGVDYEQYF. The CDR3 DNA follows: TGTGGCAGCAGCTACGGAGTGGATTACGAGCAGTACTTC. Full variable domain (remainder filled in from reference TRBV7-6 and TRBJ2-7): GAGVSQSPRYKVTKRGQDVALRCDPISGHVSLYWYRQALGQGPEFLTYFNYEAQQDKSGLPNDRFSAERPEGSISTLTIQRTEQRDSAMYRCGSSYGVDYEQYFGPGTRLTVT.

This clonotype occurred many times. The chain has TRBV4-3 and TRBJ2-3, with TRBD2 matching 12 bases. The CDR3 runs to 16 residues. Germline values: CDR1 LGHNA, CDR2 YSLEER. V shed 4 bases and J 2 bases; nucleotides not matched to a gene: 4. As DNA, the CDR3 is TGCGCCAGCAGCCGCAGACTAGCGGGAGACACAGATACGCAGTATTTT. This encodes CASSRRLAGDTDTQYF.

As concerns this clonotype: Possible read error: a much larger clone is one base away. The V gene is TRBV6-6, the J gene TRBJ2-7; D perhaps matches TRBD2 (6 bases). CDR1 and CDR2 (germline): MNHNY, SVGAGI (reference sequence). Trimming took 6 bases from V and 4 from J, leaving 13 bases between them. CDR3 size: 13 residues. CDR3 in DNA: TGTGCCAGCAGAGCCGGAGGGGATTACGAGCAGTACTTC. It yields the protein CASRAGGDYEQYF.

At least ten counts were recorded for this clonotype. This chain connects TRBV7-2 to TRBJ2-7, with D unclear. Trimming took off 5 bases at V and 4 bases at J, with 21 bases between the two ends. The germline CDR1 and CDR2 sequences are SGHTA and FQGNSA. The CDR3 totals 16 residues. CDR3: CASSPDSRSDIYEQYF. CDR3 nucleotides: TGTGCCAGCAGCCCCGACTCAAGATCGGATATTTACGAGCAGTACTTC.